The entry below gives a single T cell receptor (beta chain) sequence along with its context. The data originate from a study of blood T cell repertoires in COVID-19. Study-level information: In each case, the material was cDNA or gDNA derived from T cells, B-cell-depleted T cells, or PBMCs.

This CDR3 is 12 amino acids long. Trimming removed 4 bases from V and 7 bases from J, with 8 bases in between. Germline V gene sequence: CDR1 KGHSH, CDR2 LQKENI. The assay was immunoSEQ multiplex PCR, and TCRdb's table has in-frame clones only and misses some. The sample consists of 250,000 or so clones, more than 85% of them appearing once. This sequence joins TRBV18 and TRBJ1-3; D not certain. The clonotype originates from an older woman with active or convalescent COVID-19. Sequencing was done on a sample of peripheral blood. CDR3 nucleotide sequence: TGTGCCAGCTCACGGGAGAAGAACACCATATATTTT. Its protein is CASSREKNTIYF.